Each of the 27 T cell receptor beta chains below was sequenced from the same sample in a study of cytomegalovirus exposure and HLA in healthy donors. Primers: 60 Vbeta forward and 13 Jbeta reverse. Clones were read by immunoSEQ multiplex PCR, and TCRdb kept only the in-frame ones, dropping some. Here the sample spans about 43,000 clones, 51% being singletons. Material for sequencing was PBMCs. These receptors were taken from a man aged 55 to 70 in good health and CMV-seronegative.

V is TRBV27 and J is TRBJ2-7, with a tentative D call TRBD2 (6 bases). The germline gives CDR1 MNHEY, CDR2 SMNVEV (reference sequence). V lost 3 bases and J lost 6, with 9 bases in between. There are 12 residues in the CDR3. CDR3 nucleotide sequence: TGTGCCAGCAGTTTTACAGCGGGCGAGCAGTACTTC. This gives the protein CASSFTAGEQYF.

The gene calls are TRBV28 and TRBJ2-3; D might be TRBD2 (6 bases). Trimming stripped 5 bases from V and 2 bases from J, with 8 bases between. In germline, CDR1 is MDHEN, CDR2 SYDVKM. This CDR3 has 13 residues. CDR3 bases: TGTGCCAGCAGTCGGACTAACACAGATACGCAGTATTTT. It codes for CASSRTNTDTQYF.

The chain combines TRBV7-8 with TRBJ2-7, with D perhaps matching TRBD2 (6 bases). V was cut by 1 base and J by 1 base, with 11 bases left in between. The germline CDR1 and CDR2 sequences are SGHVS and FQNEAQ. The CDR3 is 15 amino acids. The CDR3 DNA is TGTGCCAGCAGCTTAGGGAGGGGAATTTCCTACGAGCAGTACTTC. This encodes CASSLGRGISYEQYF.

The chain joins TRBV30 to TRBJ1-2; the D gene is possibly TRBD1 (6 bases). The CDR3 sequence is 14 residues long. Germline CDR1 GTSNPN, CDR2 SVGIG (reference sequence). V was shortened by 4 bases and J by 5 bases, with 17 bases between the two germline ends. The CDR3 DNA sequence: TGTGCCTGGAAAGGCGGACAGCTTAGTTATGGCTACACCTTC. Amino acid sequence: CAWKGGQLSYGYTF.

The J gene is TRBJ2-1, the V gene TRBV7-9, with TRBD2 identical over 10 bases. CDR3 size: 15 residues. CDR1 is SEHNR, CDR2 FQNEAQ, per germline (reference sequence). Trimming took 7 bases from V and 5 from J; bases not matched to a gene: 8. The CDR3 DNA follows: TGTGCCAGCATTCCACCAGGGACTAGCGACAATGAGCAGTTCTTC. Amino acids: CASIPPGTSDNEQFF.

The chain combines TRBV6-5 with TRBJ2-3; perhaps TRBD2 as D (5 bases). The CDR3 length is 16 residues. V was shortened by 0 bases and J by 6 bases, with 16 bases between the two germline ends. CDR1 and CDR2 from the germline V gene are MNHEY and SVGAGI. CDR3 region: CASSYSRLARADTQYF. CDR3 in DNA: TGTGCCAGCAGTTACTCTAGGCTAGCTAGGGCGGATACGCAGTATTTT.

This clone was detected a few times. The V call is TRBV9, the J call TRBJ2-7, with D possibly TRBD1 on 6 matching bases. This CDR3 comprises 15 residues. V dropped 3 bases and J dropped 0 bases, with 13 bases sitting between them. Germline lookup yields CDR1 SGDLS and CDR2 YYNGEE. The CDR3 is CASSASGQYSYEQYF. The CDR3 DNA follows: TGTGCCAGCAGCGCCTCAGGACAGTACTCCTACGAGCAGTACTTC.

The chain links TRBV19 to TRBJ2-3, with D unresolved. This CDR3 region has 14 residues. Trimming took 1 base from V and 3 from J, leaving 8 bases between them. The germline V gene encodes CDR1 LNHDA and CDR2 SQIVND (reference sequence). CDR3 nucleotides: TGTGCCAGTAGTATAGGCGAGTGGACAGATACGCAGTATTTT. Residues: CASSIGEWTDTQYF.

This chain joins TRBV30 and TRBJ2-7, with 7 bases that match TRBD2. This CDR3 region has 13 residues. CDR1 GTSNPN and CDR2 SVGIG come from the germline V gene (reference sequence). V lost 0 bases and J lost 3; bases outside the gene matches: 2. CDR3 nucleotides: TGTGCCTGGAGTGTAGCGGGGATCTACGAGCAGTACTTC. This codes for CAWSVAGIYEQYF.

The chain links TRBV30 to TRBJ2-7; 9 positions match TRBD1. Trimming took 5 bases from V and 1 from J; bases not matched to a gene: 0. Germline CDR1 reads GTSNPN; CDR2 reads SVGIG (reference sequence). CDR3 length: 12 residues. CDR3 in DNA: TGTGCCTGGGGACAGGGGTCCTACGAGCAGTACTTC. Translating it yields CAWGQGSYEQYF.

The chain is built from TRBV30 and TRBJ2-7, with 12 bases lining up with TRBD1. The CDR3 sequence is 16 residues long. The V and J ends lost 3 bases and 5 bases, in that order; junction bases with no gene match: 11. CDR1 is GTSNPN, CDR2 SVGIG, per germline (reference sequence). The CDR3 nucleotides are TGTGCCTGGAGCCCCGAACTCCGGGACAGGGGGCACGAGCAGTACTTC. Protein sequence: CAWSPELRDRGHEQYF.

V and J are TRBV2 and TRBJ1-1; 7 nucleotides line up with TRBD1. Germline CDR1 is SNHLY and CDR2 is FYNNEI. The V and J ends lost 5 bases and 10 bases, in that order; junction bases with no gene match: 10. The CDR3 runs to 13 residues. CDR3 nucleotide sequence: TGTGCCAGCAGTCCTGACAGGGCCTCGCGAGCTTTCTTT. Translation: CASSPDRASRAFF.

In nucleotides, the CDR3 is TGTGCCAGCAGCTTAGTTGCCGGTACAGGTGAGCAGTACTTC. As protein: CASSLVAGTGEQYF. The gene calls are TRBV7-8 and TRBJ2-7; D is possibly TRBD1 (5 bases). The CDR3 extends over 14 amino acids. The germline gives CDR1 SGHVS, CDR2 FQNEAQ. V lost 1 base and J 7 bases, leaving 14 bases between the germline ends.

This rearrangement joins TRBV4-3 to TRBJ1-4; 10 bases line up with TRBD1. The V and J ends lost 4 bases and 7 bases, in that order; junction bases with no gene match: 6. Germline CDR1 LGHNA, CDR2 YSLEER. The CDR3 totals 15 residues. The CDR3 protein is CASSRTGTGAEKLFF. The CDR3, as DNA: TGCGCCAGCAGCCGAACCGGGACAGGGGCTGAAAAACTGTTTTTT.

On this clone itself: One end of the junction is discordant with germline, which a read error may explain. This chain links TRBV6-5 with TRBJ2-7; possible D gene TRBD1, 6 bases. The germline V gene encodes CDR1 MNHEY and CDR2 SVGAGI. This CDR3 spans 13 amino acids. CDR3 DNA sequence: TGTGCCAGCAGTTACTCGAGGACAGAAAGGCCGCACTTC. As protein: CASSYSRTERPHF.

This clone was observed a handful of times. This rearrangement joins TRBV10-3 to TRBJ1-5, with D tentatively TRBD1 (6 bases). V was pared by 2 bases and J by 1 base, with 6 bases between. Germline assignment: CDR1 ENHRY and CDR2 SYGVKD. The length of the CDR3 is 14 residues. CDR3 residues: CAISETGSNQPQHF. The CDR3, as DNA: TGTGCCATCAGTGAGACAGGGAGCAATCAGCCCCAGCATTTT.

V gene TRBV11-3 combines with J gene TRBJ2-1; D remains unclear. This CDR3 is 13 amino acids long. Trimming took off 5 bases at V and 4 bases at J, with 9 bases between the two ends. Germline CDR1 is SGHNT and CDR2 is YENEEA. DNA for the CDR3: TGTGCCAGCAGCACCGGAGCTTACAATGAGCAGTTCTTC. This encodes CASSTGAYNEQFF.

The chain has TRBV7-2 and TRBJ2-1; 7 positions match TRBD1. The germline gives CDR1 SGHTA, CDR2 FQGNSA. Losses at the gene ends were 0 bases for V and 15 bases for J; bases not matched to a gene: 2. The CDR3 spans 11 residues. CDR3 region: CASSLAGTAFF. CDR3 coding DNA: TGTGCCAGCAGCTTAGCCGGGACAGCGTTCTTC.

This chain connects TRBV27 to TRBJ1-1, with TRBD1 matching 9 bases. Trimming cost V 6 bases and J 5 bases; bases outside gene matches: 4. CDR1 and CDR2 (germline): MNHEY, SMNVEV (reference sequence). The CDR3 contains 13 residues. The CDR3 loop is CASRDRGSTEAFF. The DNA for the CDR3 is TGTGCCAGCAGAGACAGGGGGAGTACTGAAGCTTTCTTT.

This clone was observed a few times. The CDR3 coding sequence is TGTGCCAGCAGCACAGGGACATATGCCCCCACAGATACGCAGTATTTT. Residues: CASSTGTYAPTDTQYF. V and J are TRBV14 and TRBJ2-3; D perhaps matches TRBD1 (6 bases). Per germline, CDR1 SGHDN and CDR2 FVKESK. The CDR3 covers 16 residues. Deletions cut 5 bases from V and 2 bases from J, with 17 bases between.

V and J are TRBV6-1 and TRBJ2-2; TRBD1 matches at 9 bases. The CDR3 totals 15 residues. The V gene end was trimmed by 6 bases and the J gene end by 1 base; junction bases not matched to a gene: 3. CDR1 MNHNS and CDR2 SASEGT come from the germline V gene. CDR3 nucleotide sequence: TGTGCCAGCAGCGGGACAGGGATGAACACCGGGGAGCTGTTTTTT. Translated, it gives CASSGTGMNTGELFF.

The chain couples TRBV6-6 to TRBJ2-1; TRBD1 matches 8 bases. This CDR3 region has 15 residues. Germline lookup yields CDR1 MNHNY and CDR2 SVGAGI (reference sequence). V was clipped by 7 bases and J by 5 bases; unmatched bases: 10. This CDR3 reads CASNIGQGFNNEQFF. The CDR3, as DNA: TGTGCCAGCAATATCGGACAGGGATTCAACAATGAGCAGTTCTTC.

The chain has TRBV7-9 and TRBJ2-1; 9 nucleotides agree with TRBD1. This CDR3 has 17 residues. CDR1 SEHNR and CDR2 FQNEAQ come from the germline V gene (reference sequence). With 5 bases clipped from V and 2 bases from J, the junction kept 10 bases outside the gene matches. CDR3 sequence (DNA): TGTGCCAGCAGCAAACCTCAGGACAGGGGAACCTACAATGAGCAGTTCTTC. Its translation: CASSKPQDRGTYNEQFF.

In nucleotides, the CDR3 is TGTGCCAGCAGCGTAGACCGGGGATTCAATGGCTACACCTTC. It translates to CASSVDRGFNGYTF. The V call is TRBV9, the J call TRBJ1-2; no definite D call. Deletions cut 0 bases from V and 6 bases from J, with 12 bases between. The CDR3 extends over 14 amino acids. CDR1 and CDR2 (germline): SGDLS, YYNGEE.

The chain recombines TRBV29-1 with TRBJ1-1; TRBD1 is a possible D gene (6 bases). Germline V CDR1 and CDR2: SQVTM, ANQGSEA. The CDR3 contains 15 residues. V was cut by 6 bases and J by 1 base, with 18 bases left in between. CDR3 residues: CSVGGTLGANTEAFF. The CDR3 nucleotides read TGCAGCGTCGGGGGGACCCTGGGGGCGAACACTGAAGCTTTCTTT.

This clone was found a few times. This chain connects TRBV30 to TRBJ2-7; D perhaps matches TRBD1 (6 bases). Trimming cost V 8 bases and J 7 bases, with 15 bases left between them. The CDR3 is 11 amino acids. The V gene's germline CDR1 is GTSNPN and CDR2 SVGIG (reference sequence). The CDR3 spells CAGQEGVEQYF. The CDR3 DNA sequence: TGTGCCGGACAAGAGGGGGTTGAGCAGTACTTC.

J is TRBJ2-5 and V is TRBV5-4; 7 positions match TRBD1. There are 14 residues in the CDR3. The V gene's germline CDR1 is SGHNT and CDR2 YYREEE (reference sequence). V was pared by 4 bases and J by 1 base, with 4 bases of the junction left unmatched. CDR3 residues: CASSKQGSQETQYF. In DNA form, the CDR3 reads TGTGCCAGCAGCAAACAGGGGTCCCAAGAGACCCAGTACTTC.